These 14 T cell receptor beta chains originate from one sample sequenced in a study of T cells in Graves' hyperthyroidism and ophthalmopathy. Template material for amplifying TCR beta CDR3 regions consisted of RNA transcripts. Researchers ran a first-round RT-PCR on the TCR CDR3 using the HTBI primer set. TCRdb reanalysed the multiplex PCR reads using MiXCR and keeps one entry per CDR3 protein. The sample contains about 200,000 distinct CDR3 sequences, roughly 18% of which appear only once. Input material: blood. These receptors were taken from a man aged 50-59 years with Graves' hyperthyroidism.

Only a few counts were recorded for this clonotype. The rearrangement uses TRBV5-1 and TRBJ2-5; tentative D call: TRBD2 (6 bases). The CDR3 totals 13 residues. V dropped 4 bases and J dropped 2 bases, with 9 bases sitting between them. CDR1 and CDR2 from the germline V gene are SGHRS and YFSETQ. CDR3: CASSTGDQETQYF. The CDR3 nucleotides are TGCGCCAGCAGCACGGGAGATCAAGAGACCCAGTACTTC. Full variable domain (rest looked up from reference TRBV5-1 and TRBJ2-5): KAGVTQTPRYLIKTRGQQVTLSCSPISGHRSVSWYQQTPGQGLQFLFEYFSETQRNKGNFPGRFSGRQFSNSRSEMNVSTLELGDSALYLCASSTGDQETQYFGPGTRLLVL.

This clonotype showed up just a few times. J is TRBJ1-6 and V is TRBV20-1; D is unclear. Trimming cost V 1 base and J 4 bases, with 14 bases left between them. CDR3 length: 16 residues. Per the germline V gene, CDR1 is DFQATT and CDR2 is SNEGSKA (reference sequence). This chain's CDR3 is CSARGALRGYNSPLHF. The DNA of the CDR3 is TGCAGTGCTAGAGGGGCCCTCCGGGGTTATAATTCACCCCTCCACTTT.

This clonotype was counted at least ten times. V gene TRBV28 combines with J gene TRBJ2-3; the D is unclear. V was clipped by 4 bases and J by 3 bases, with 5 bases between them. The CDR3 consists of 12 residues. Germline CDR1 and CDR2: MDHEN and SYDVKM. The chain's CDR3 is CASSSLTDTQYF. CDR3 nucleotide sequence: TGTGCCAGCAGTTCGTTAACAGATACGCAGTATTTT.

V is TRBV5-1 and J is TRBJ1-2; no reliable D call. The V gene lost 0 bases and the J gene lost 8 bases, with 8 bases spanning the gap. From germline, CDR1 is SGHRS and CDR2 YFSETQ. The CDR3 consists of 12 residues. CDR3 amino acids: CASSLGAMGYTF. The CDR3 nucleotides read TGCGCCAGCAGCTTGGGGGCGATGGGCTACACCTTC.

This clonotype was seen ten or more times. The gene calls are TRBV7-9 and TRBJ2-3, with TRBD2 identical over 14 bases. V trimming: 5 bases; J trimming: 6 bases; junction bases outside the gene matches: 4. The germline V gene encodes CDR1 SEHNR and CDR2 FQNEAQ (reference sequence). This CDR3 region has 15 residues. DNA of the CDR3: TGTGCCAGCAGCAAAGGGACTAGCGGGAGCGATACGCAGTATTTT. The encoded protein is CASSKGTSGSDTQYF.

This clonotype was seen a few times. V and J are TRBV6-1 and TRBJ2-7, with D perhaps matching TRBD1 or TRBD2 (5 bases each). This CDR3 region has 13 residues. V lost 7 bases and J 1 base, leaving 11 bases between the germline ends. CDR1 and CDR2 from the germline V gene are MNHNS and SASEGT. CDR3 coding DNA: TGTGCCAGCATCCCGGGGCAGTCCTACGAGCAGTACTTC. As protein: CASIPGQSYEQYF.

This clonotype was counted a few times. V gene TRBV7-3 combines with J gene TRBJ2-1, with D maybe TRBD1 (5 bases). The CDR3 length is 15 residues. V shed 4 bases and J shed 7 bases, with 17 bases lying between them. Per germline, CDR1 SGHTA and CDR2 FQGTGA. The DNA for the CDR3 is TGTGCCAGCAGCTATAGTCCAGGGAAGGAGAATGAGCAGTTCTTC. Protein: CASSYSPGKENEQFF.

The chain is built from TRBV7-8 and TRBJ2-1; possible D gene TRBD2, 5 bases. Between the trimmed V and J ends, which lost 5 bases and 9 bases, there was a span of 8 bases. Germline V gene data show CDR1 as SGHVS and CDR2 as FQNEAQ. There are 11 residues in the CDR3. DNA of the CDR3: TGTGCCAGCAGCAGGAGCGGTGAGCAGTTCTTC. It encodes CASSRSGEQFF.

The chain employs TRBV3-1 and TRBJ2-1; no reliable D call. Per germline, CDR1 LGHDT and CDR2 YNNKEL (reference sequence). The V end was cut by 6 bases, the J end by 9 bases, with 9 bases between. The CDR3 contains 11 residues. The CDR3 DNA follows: TGTGCCAGCAGATCCTGGGGTGAGCAGTTCTTC. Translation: CASRSWGEQFF.

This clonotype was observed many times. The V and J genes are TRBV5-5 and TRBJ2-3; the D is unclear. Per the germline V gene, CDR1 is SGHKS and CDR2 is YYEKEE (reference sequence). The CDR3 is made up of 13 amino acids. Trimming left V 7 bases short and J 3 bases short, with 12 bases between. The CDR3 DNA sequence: TGTGCCAGCTACCTCTCAGGAACAGATACGCAGTATTTT. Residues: CASYLSGTDTQYF. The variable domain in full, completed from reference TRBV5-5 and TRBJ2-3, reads DAGVTQSPTHLIKTRGQQVTLRCSPISGHKSVSWYQQVLGQGPQFIFQYYEKEERGRGNFPDRFSARQFPNYSSELNVNALLLGDSALYLCASYLSGTDTQYFGPGTRLTVL.

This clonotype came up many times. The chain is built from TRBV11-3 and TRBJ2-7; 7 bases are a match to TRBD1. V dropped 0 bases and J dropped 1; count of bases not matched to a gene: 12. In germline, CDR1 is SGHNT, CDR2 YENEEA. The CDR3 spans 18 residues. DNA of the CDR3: TGTGCCAGCAGCTTAGAGAGGGTCGGGACAGCCCCTTCCTACGAGCAGTACTTC. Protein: CASSLERVGTAPSYEQYF.

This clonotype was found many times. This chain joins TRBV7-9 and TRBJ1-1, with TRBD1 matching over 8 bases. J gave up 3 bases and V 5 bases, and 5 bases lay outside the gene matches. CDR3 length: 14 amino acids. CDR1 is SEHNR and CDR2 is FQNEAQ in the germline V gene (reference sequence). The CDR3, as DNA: TGTGCCAGCAGCACCGGGACAGGTTACACTGAAGCTTTCTTT. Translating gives CASSTGTGYTEAFF.

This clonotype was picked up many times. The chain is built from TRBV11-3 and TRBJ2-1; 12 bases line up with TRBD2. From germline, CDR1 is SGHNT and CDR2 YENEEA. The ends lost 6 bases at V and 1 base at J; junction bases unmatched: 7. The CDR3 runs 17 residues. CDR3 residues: CASRHGTSGWSYNEQFF. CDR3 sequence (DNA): TGTGCCAGCAGACACGGGACTAGCGGGTGGTCCTACAATGAGCAGTTCTTC.

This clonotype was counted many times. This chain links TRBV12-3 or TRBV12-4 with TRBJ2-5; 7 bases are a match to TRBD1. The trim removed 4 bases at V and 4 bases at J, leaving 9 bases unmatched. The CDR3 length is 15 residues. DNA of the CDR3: TGTGCCAGCAGTTGGTTACAGGGGCGCGGAGAGACCCAGTACTTC. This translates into CASSWLQGRGETQYF.